What follows are 2 T cell receptor beta chains derived from one specimen sequenced in a study of T-cell reconstitution after alpha-beta-depleted transplantation in children. Unique molecular identifiers were built into the TCRbeta library. TCRdb used MiXCR to reprocess the PCR reads, holding one entry per CDR3 protein. The sample yields about 220,000 distinct CDR3 sequences, about a sixth seen once. The sample consisted of PBMCs, mostly from graft donor cells, taken 360 days after TCRalphabeta/CD19-depleted stem cell transplant. The receptor set was obtained from a male patient between 2 and 10 years old who had a stem cell transplant for acute lymphoblastic leukemia, so the T cells may come from the graft donor.

This clonotype was counted only a few times. The chain carries TRBV5-1 and TRBJ1-4, with no clear D. This CDR3 comprises 14 residues. Deletions cut 3 bases from V and 6 bases from J, with 12 bases between. From germline, CDR1 is SGHRS and CDR2 YFSETQ. This CDR3 is CASSSMGGYEKLFF. CDR3 in DNA: TGCGCCAGCAGCTCTATGGGAGGATATGAAAAACTGTTTTTT.

This clonotype was seen repeatedly, ten times or more. An end of the junction differs from the germline gene, which may be a read error. The chain employs TRBV7-2 and TRBJ2-1, with D possibly being TRBD2 (5 bases). This CDR3 region has 14 residues. Germline-derived CDR1 and CDR2 are SGHTA and FQGNSA. The CDR3 spells CASSVATFYNEQFF. The CDR3 coding sequence is TGTGCCAGCAGCGTAGCGACATTTTACAATGAGCAGTTCTTC. Drawing the rest from reference TRBV7-2 and TRBJ2-1, the complete variable domain is GAGVSQSPSNKVTEKGKDVELRCDPISGHTALYWYRQSLGQGLEFLIYFQGNSAPDKSGLPSDRFSAERTGGSVSTLTIQRTQQEDSAVYLCASSVATFYNEQFFGPGTRLTVL.